The clone carrying this T cell receptor (beta chain) has a handful of counts. This record belongs to a study of response to subunit inactivated influenza vaccine. Germline lookup yields CDR1 SGHNT and CDR2 YYREEE (reference sequence). There are 15 residues in the CDR3. With V trimmed by 3 bases and J by 3 bases, 9 bases remained unmatched. TCRdb analysed the RT-PCR reads with MiXCR anew, one entry per CDR3 protein. The sample contains 500,000 to 600,000 distinct CDR3 sequences, 10% to 15% of which appear only once. Here the sequenced sample was PBMCs from blood, taken 35 to 45 days after vaccination. The chain links TRBV5-4 to TRBJ2-7, with 7 bases aligning to TRBD1. This receptor was identified in a man aged 50 to 59 who received an inactivated influenza vaccine. The CDR3 reads CASSSGPGQVYEQYF. The CDR3 DNA follows: TGTGCCAGCAGCTCTGGCCCCGGACAGGTCTACGAGCAGTACTTC.